This is a list of T cell receptor beta chains from one sample in a study of T cell responses to AZD1222 COVID-19 vaccine. Repertoires were generated with immunoSEQ multiplex PCR, while TCRdb's copy carries only in-frame clones and drops some. The sample has about 150,000 clones; over 85% are singletons. Sequenced material: peripheral blood, taken on day 0 of AZD1222 vaccination. Receptors originate from an adult in good health. The CDR3 runs from the conserved cysteine through the conserved F or W.

J: TRBJ2-5
V: TRBV10-2
CDR3: CASRGTSGEETQYF

J: TRBJ2-2
V: TRBV19
CDR3: CASSIPAGSGELFF

J: TRBJ1-5
V: TRBV2
CDR3: CASREGPNQPQHF

J: TRBJ1-1
V: TRBV10-2
CDR3: CASSESPGARAEAFF

J: TRBJ1-2
V: TRBV6-4
CDR3: CATFEANYGYTF

J: TRBJ2-3
V: TRBV5-1
CDR3: CASSLGQGFTDTQYF

J: TRBJ2-3
V: TRBV3-1/TRBV3-2
CDR3: CASSLTSGADTQYF

J: TRBJ1-2
V: TRBV9
CDR3: CASSVRTGNGYTF

J: TRBJ1-2
V: TRBV12-3/TRBV12-4
CDR3: CASSFNRESGYTF

J: TRBJ2-5
V: TRBV9
CDR3: CASSGQGTAGTQYF

J: TRBJ1-3
V: TRBV7-9
CDR3: CASSFATISGNTIYF

J: TRBJ1-1
V: TRBV2
CDR3: CATPVFLTGGLNTEAFF

J: TRBJ2-7
V: TRBV14
CDR3: CASSQDRGTSGYEQYF

J: TRBJ1-1
V: TRBV14
CDR3: CASSQVLYNTEAFF

J: TRBJ1-2
V: TRBV6-6
CDR3: CASSRRGDFYGYTF

J: TRBJ2-1
V: TRBV19
CDR3: CATKSRGGYNEQFF

J: TRBJ2-7
V: TRBV7-8
CDR3: CASSLGRARGGSYEQYF

J: TRBJ1-6
V: TRBV6-1
CDR3: CASSEAGGRNSPLHF

J: TRBJ1-3
V: TRBV4-1
CDR3: CASSQEGSRLSGNTIYF

J: TRBJ1-3
V: TRBV30
CDR3: CAWSPTGFSTGNTIYF

J: TRBJ2-2
V: TRBV10-3
CDR3: CAARELELGELFF

J: TRBJ1-5
V: TRBV16
CDR3: CASTQDGEPNQPQHF

J: TRBJ2-7
V: TRBV14
CDR3: CASSPLGTASYEQYF

J: TRBJ1-1
V: TRBV19
CDR3: CASSMGYLTEAFF

J: TRBJ1-2
V: TRBV19
CDR3: CASSSRSGGANYGYTF

J: TRBJ2-7
V: TRBV28
CDR3: CASSLTGRDYEQYF

J: TRBJ2-2
V: TRBV3-1/TRBV3-2
CDR3: CASSQDGRGGELFF

J: TRBJ1-6
V: TRBV27
CDR3: CASSSWDGYSPLHF

J: TRBJ2-3
V: TRBV27
CDR3: CASSFRWGLDTQYF

J: TRBJ2-7
V: TRBV5-1
CDR3: CASSRTEMTYEQYF

J: TRBJ1-3
V: TRBV9
CDR3: CASSEGGGYSGNTIYF